This T cell receptor (beta chain) was retrieved from a study of cytomegalovirus exposure and HLA in healthy donors. The PCR contained 60 Vbeta and 13 Jbeta primers. Only in-frame clones appear in the TCRdb table, and some are missing; sequencing was by immunoSEQ multiplex PCR. The sample contains around 140,000 clones, about 64% of which appear only once. The CDR3 runs to 14 residues. V was cut by 0 bases and J by 3 bases, with 8 bases left in between. Germline V CDR1 and CDR2: LGHNA, YSLEER. The source is a middle-aged woman in good health and CMV-seronegative. Input material: PBMCs. The rearrangement uses TRBV4-3 and TRBJ1-2; no firm D call. CDR3 loop: CASSQDIGDYGYTF. In DNA form, the CDR3 reads TGCGCCAGCAGCCAAGATATTGGAGACTATGGCTACACCTTC.